This T cell receptor (beta chain) was obtained from a study of blood T cell repertoires in COVID-19. Study details: COVID-19 samples, acute and convalescent, were from the United States, Italy and Spain. The analysed material was cDNA or gDNA that came from T cells, B-cell-depleted T cells, or PBMCs.

This clone was seen just once. Authors' analysis steps: The assay estimated nucleated cells by amplifying reference gene primers. Here immunoSEQ multiplex PCR was the method, and the copy in TCRdb shows in-frame clones only, minus some. V and J calls and clone size are those listed in that table; D and trimming were worked out from the DNA. The sample carries roughly 50,000 clones, approximately 84% recorded once. Germline-derived CDR1 and CDR2 are SGHTA and FQGNSA. CDR3 length equals 13 residues. Deletions cut 5 bases from V and 5 bases from J, with 12 bases between. The chain has TRBV7-2 and TRBJ1-1, with unresolved D. Specimen: peripheral blood. The TCR sequence derives from a man in his 70s with acute or convalescent COVID-19. CDR3 loop: CASSTYTETEAFF. The CDR3 DNA reads as TGTGCCAGCAGCACCTACACAGAGACTGAAGCTTTCTTT.